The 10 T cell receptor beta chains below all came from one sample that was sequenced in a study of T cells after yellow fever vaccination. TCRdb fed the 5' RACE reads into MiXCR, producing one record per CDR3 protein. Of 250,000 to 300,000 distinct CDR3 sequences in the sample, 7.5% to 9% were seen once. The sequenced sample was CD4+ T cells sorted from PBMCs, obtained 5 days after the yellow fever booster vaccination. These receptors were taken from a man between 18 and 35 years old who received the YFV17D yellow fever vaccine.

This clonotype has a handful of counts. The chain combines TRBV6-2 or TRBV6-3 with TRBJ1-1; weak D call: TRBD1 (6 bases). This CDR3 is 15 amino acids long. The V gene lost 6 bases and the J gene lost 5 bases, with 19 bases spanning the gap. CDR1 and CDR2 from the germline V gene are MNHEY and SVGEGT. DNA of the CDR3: TGTGCCAGCAGATCCGCGCTAGGGGGTGGTACTGAAGCTTTCTTT. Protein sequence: CASRSALGGGTEAFF.

CDR3 sequence (DNA): TGTGCCAGCAACTTCTCACGGAGCACCATATATTTT. This codes for CASNFSRSTIYF. The rearrangement joins TRBV5-6 to TRBJ1-3; D remains ambiguous. The CDR3 extends over 12 amino acids. Per germline, CDR1 SGHDT and CDR2 YYEEEE. V shed 6 bases and J shed 9 bases, with 13 bases lying between them. Full variable domain (remainder filled in from reference TRBV5-6 and TRBJ1-3): DAGVTQSPTHLIKTRGQQVTLRCSPKSGHDTVSWYQQALGQGPQFIFQYYEEEERQRGNFPDRFSGHQFPNYSSELNVNALLLGDSALYLCASNFSRSTIYFGEGSWLTVV.

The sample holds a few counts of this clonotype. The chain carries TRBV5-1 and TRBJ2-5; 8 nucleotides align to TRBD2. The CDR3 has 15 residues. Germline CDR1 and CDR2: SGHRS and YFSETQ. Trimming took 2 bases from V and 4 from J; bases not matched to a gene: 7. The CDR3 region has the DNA TGCGCCAGCAGCTTCATAATGAGCGGGGGAGAGACCCAGTACTTC. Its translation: CASSFIMSGGETQYF.

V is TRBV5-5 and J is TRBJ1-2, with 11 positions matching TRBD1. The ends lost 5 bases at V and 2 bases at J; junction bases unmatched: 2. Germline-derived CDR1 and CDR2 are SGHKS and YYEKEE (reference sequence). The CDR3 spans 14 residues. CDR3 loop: CASRWDRGNYGYTF. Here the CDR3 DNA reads TGTGCCAGCAGATGGGACAGGGGGAACTATGGCTACACCTTC. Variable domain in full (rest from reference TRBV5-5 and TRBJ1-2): DAGVTQSPTHLIKTRGQQVTLRCSPISGHKSVSWYQQVLGQGPQFIFQYYEKEERGRGNFPDRFSARQFPNYSSELNVNALLLGDSALYLCASRWDRGNYGYTFGSGTRLTVV.

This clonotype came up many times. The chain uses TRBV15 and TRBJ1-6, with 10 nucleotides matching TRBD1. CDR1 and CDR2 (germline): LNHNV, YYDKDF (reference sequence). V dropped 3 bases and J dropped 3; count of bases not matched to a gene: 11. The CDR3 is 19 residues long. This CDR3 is CATSSDRDRGWNYNSPLHF. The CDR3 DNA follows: TGTGCCACCAGCAGTGACCGGGACAGGGGATGGAACTATAATTCACCCCTCCACTTT.

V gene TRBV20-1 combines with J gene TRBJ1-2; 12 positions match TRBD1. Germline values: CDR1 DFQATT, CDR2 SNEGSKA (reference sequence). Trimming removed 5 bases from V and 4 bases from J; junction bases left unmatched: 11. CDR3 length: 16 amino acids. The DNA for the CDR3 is TGCAGTGCTTACCGGGACAGGGGGCGTTTAGGCTATGGCTACACCTTC. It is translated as CSAYRDRGRLGYGYTF.

The CDR3 protein is CASSYSRRTTDTQYF. The CDR3 bases are TGTGCCAGCAGTTACTCGCGGAGAACCACAGATACGCAGTATTTT. J is TRBJ2-3 and V is TRBV6-5; D is ambiguous. The germline V gene has CDR1 MNHEY and CDR2 SVGAGI. CDR3 length: 15 residues. Trimming stripped 0 bases from V and 2 bases from J, with 9 bases between.

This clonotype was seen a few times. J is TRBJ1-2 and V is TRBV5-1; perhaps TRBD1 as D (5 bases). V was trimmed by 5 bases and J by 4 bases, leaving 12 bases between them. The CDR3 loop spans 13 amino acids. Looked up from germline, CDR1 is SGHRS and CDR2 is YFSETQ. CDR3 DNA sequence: TGCGCCAGCAGGGTTGACAGTTTCTATGGCTACACCTTC. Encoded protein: CASRVDSFYGYTF.

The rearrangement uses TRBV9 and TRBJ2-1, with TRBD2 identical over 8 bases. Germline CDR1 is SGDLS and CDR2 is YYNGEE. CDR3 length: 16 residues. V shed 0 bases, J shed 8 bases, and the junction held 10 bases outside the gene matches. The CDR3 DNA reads TGTGCCAGCAGCGTAGATTACGGGGGGGTCTGGGATGAGCAGTTCTTC. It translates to CASSVDYGGVWDEQFF.

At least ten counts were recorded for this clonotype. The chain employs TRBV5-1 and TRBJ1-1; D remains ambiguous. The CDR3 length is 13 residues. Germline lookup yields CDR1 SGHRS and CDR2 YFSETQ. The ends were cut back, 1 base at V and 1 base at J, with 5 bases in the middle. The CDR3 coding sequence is TGCGCCAGCAGCTTGCCACAGAACACTGAAGCTTTCTTT. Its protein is CASSLPQNTEAFF.